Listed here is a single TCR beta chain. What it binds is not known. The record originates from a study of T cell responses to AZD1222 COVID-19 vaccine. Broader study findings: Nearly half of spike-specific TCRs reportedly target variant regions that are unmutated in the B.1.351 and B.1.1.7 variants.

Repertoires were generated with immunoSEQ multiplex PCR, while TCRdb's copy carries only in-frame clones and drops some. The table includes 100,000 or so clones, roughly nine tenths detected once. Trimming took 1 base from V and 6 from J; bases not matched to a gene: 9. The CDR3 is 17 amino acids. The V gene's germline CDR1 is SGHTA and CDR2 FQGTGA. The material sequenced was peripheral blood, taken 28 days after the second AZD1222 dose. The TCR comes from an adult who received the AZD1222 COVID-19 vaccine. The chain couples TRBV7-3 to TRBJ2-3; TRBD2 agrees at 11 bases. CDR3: CASSLSASGGLTDTQYF. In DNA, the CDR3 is TGTGCCAGCAGCTTAAGTGCTAGCGGGGGGCTGACGGATACGCAGTATTTT.